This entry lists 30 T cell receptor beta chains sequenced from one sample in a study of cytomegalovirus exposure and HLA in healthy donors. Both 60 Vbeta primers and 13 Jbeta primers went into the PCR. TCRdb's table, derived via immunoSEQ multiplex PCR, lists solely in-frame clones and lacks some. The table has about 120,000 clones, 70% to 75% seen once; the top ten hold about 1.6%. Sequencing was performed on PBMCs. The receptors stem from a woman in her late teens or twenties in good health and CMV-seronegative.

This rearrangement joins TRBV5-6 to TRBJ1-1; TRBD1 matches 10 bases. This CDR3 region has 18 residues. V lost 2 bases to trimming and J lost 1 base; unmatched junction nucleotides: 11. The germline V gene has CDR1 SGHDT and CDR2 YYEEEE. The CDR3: CASSFTGTGAKWNTEAFF. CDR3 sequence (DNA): TGTGCCAGCAGCTTTACCGGGACAGGGGCTAAATGGAACACTGAAGCTTTCTTT.

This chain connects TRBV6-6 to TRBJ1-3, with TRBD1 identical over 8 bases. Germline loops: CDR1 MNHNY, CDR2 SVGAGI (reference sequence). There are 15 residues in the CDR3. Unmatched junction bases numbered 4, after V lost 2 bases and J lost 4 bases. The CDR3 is CASSYPRGQGNTIYF. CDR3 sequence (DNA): TGTGCCAGCAGTTACCCCAGGGGGCAAGGAAACACCATATATTTT.

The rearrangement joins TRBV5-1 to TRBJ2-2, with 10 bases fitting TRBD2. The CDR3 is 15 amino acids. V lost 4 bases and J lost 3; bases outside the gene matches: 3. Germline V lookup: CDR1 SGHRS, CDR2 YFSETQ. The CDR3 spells CASSATSGDTGELFF. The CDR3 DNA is TGCGCCAGCAGCGCCACTAGCGGGGACACCGGGGAGCTGTTTTTT.

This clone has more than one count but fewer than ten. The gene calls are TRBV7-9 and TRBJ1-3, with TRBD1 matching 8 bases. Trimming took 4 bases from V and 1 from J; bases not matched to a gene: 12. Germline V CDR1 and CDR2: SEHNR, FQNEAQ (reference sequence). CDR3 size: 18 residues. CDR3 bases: TGTGCCAGCAGCTCCAACGAGGGACAGGAGAAATCTGGAAACACCATATATTTT. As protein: CASSSNEGQEKSGNTIYF.

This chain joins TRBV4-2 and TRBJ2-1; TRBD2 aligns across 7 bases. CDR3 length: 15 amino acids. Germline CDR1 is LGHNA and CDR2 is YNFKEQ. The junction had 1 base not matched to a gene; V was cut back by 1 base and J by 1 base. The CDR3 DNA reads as TGTGCCAGCAGCCAAGCGGGGGGATCCTACAATGAGCAGTTCTTC. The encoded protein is CASSQAGGSYNEQFF.

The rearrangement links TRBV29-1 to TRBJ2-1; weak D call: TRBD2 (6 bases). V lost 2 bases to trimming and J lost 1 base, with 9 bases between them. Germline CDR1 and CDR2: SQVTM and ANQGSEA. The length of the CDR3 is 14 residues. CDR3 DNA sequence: TGCAGCGTTGAATCGGGGGAATCCTACAATGAGCAGTTCTTC. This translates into CSVESGESYNEQFF.

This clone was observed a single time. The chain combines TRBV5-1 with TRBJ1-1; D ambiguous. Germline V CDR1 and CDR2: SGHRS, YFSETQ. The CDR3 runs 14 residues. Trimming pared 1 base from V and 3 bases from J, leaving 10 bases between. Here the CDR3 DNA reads TGCGCCAGCAGCTTGTTATCGACTGACACTGAAGCTTTCTTT. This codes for CASSLLSTDTEAFF.

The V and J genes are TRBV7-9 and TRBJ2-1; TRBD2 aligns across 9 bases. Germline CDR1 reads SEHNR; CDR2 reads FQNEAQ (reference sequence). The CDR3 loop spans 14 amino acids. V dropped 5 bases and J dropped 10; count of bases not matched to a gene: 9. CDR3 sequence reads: CASSHWGSGGEQFF. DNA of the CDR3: TGTGCCAGCAGCCATTGGGGTAGCGGGGGAGAGCAGTTCTTC.

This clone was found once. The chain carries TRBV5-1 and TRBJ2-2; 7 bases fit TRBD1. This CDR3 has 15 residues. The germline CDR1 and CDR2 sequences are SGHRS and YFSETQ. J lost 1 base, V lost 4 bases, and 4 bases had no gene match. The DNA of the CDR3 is TGCGCCAGCAGCCCCAGGACAGGGAACACCGGGGAGCTGTTTTTT. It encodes CASSPRTGNTGELFF. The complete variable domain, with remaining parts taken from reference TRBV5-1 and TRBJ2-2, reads KAGVTQTPRYLIKTRGQQVTLSCSPISGHRSVSWYQQTPGQGLQFLFEYFSETQRNKGNFPGRFSGRQFSNSRSEMNVSTLELGDSALYLCASSPRTGNTGELFFGEGSRLTVL.

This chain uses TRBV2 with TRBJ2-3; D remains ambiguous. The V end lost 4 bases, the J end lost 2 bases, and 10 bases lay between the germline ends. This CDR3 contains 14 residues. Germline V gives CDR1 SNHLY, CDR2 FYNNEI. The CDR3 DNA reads TGTGCCAGCAGTGGCGTCGCCGCCACAGATACGCAGTATTTT. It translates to CASSGVAATDTQYF.

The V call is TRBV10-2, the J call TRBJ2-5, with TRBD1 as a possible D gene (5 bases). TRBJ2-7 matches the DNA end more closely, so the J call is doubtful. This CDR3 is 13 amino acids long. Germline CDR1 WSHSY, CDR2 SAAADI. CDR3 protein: CASIGQRFGEQYF. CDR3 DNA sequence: TGCGCCAGCATAGGACAAAGGTTCGGCGAGCAGTACTTC.

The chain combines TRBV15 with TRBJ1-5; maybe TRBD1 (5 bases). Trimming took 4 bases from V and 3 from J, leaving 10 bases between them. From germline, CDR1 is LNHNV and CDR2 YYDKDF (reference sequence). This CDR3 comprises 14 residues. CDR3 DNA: TGTGCCACCAGCATGGGGGGATCCAATCAGCCCCAGCATTTT. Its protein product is CATSMGGSNQPQHF.

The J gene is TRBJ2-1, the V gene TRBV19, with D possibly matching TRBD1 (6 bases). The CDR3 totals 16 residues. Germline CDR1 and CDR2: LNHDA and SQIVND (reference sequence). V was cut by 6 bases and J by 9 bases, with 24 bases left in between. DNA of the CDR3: TGTGCCAGTAGGCGGCCGGGGACATGGGGGTGGGGTGAGCAGTTCTTC. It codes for CASRRPGTWGWGEQFF.

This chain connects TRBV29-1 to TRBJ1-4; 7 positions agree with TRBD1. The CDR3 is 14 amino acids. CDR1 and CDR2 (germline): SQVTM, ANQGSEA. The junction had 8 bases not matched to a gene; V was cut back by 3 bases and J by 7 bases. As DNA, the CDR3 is TGCAGCGTTGATACGACAGGGATGGCTGAAAAACTGTTTTTT. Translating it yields CSVDTTGMAEKLFF.

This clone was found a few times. The CDR3 region is CASSAVASGGVGNEQFF. For the CDR3, the DNA is TGCGCCAGCAGTGCGGTAGCCAGCGGGGGGGTTGGCAATGAGCAGTTCTTC. The V and J genes are TRBV10-1 and TRBJ2-1; 10 nucleotides align to TRBD2. CDR3 length: 17 residues. V trimming: 4 bases; J trimming: 6 bases; junction bases outside the gene matches: 12. Germline V gene sequence: CDR1 WNHNN, CDR2 SYGVQD (reference sequence).

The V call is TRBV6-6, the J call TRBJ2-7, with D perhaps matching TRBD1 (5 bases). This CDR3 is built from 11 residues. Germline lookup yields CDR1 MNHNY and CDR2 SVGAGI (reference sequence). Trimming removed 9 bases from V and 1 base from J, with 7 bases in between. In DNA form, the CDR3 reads TGTGCCAGTAGACAGTCCTACGAGCAGTACTTC. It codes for CASRQSYEQYF.

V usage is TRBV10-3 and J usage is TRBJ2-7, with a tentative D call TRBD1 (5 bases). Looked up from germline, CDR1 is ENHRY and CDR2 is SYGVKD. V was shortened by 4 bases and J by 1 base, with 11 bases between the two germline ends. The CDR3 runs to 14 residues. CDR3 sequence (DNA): TGTGCCATCAGTGCCAGGGTCGATTCCTACGAGCAGTACTTC. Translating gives CAISARVDSYEQYF.

For the CDR3, the DNA is TGTGCCAGCAAGCCTACAGGGGGCACTGAAGCTTTCTTT. As protein: CASKPTGGTEAFF. The V call is TRBV6-5, the J call TRBJ1-1, with TRBD1 matching over 8 bases. V lost 7 bases to trimming and J lost 4 bases; unmatched junction nucleotides: 5. Germline assignment: CDR1 MNHEY and CDR2 SVGAGI. The CDR3 spans 13 residues.

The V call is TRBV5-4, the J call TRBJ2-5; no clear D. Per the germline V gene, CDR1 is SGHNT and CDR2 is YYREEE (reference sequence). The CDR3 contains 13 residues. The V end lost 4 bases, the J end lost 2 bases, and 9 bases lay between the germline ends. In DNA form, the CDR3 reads TGTGCCAGCAGCCCCTGGGCTCAAGAGACCCAGTACTTC. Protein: CASSPWAQETQYF.

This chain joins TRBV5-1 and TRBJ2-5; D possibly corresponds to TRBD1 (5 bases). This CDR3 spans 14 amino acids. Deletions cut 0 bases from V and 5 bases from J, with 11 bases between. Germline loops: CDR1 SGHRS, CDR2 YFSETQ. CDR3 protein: CASSLAGQGETQYF. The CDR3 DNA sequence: TGCGCCAGCAGCTTGGCCGGACAAGGCGAGACCCAGTACTTC.

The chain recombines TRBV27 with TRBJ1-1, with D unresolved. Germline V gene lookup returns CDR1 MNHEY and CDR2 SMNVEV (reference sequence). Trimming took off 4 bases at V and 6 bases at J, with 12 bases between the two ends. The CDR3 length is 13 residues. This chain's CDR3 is CASSSRRGAEAFF. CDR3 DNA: TGTGCCAGCAGTTCGAGGCGCGGGGCTGAAGCTTTCTTT.

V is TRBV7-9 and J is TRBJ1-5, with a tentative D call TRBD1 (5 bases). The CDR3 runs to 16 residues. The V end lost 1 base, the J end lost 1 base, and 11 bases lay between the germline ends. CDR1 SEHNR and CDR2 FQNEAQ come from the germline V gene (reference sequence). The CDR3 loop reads CASSLGFAGSNQPQHF. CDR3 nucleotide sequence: TGTGCCAGCAGCTTAGGTTTTGCAGGGAGCAATCAGCCCCAGCATTTT.

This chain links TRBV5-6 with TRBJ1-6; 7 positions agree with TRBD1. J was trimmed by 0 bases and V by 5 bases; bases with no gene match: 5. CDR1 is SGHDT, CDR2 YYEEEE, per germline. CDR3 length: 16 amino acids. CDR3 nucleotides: TGTGCCAGCAGACCGACAGGGAGCTCCTATAATTCACCCCTCCACTTT. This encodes CASRPTGSSYNSPLHF.

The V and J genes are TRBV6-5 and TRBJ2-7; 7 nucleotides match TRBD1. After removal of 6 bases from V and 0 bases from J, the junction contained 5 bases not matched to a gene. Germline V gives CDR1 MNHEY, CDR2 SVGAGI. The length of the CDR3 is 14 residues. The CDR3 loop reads CASSPTGNSYEQYF. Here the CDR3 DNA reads TGTGCCAGCAGCCCGACAGGGAACTCCTACGAGCAGTACTTC.

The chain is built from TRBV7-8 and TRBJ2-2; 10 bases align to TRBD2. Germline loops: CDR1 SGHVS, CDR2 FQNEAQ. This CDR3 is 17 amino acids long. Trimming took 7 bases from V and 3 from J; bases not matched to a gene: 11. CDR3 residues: CASNSSASGRYTGELFF. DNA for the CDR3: TGTGCCAGCAACTCCAGTGCTAGCGGGAGATACACCGGGGAGCTGTTTTTT.

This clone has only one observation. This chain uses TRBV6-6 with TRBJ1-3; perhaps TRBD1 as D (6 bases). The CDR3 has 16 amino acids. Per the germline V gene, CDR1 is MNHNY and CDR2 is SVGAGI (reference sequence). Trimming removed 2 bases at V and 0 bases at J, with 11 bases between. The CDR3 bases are TGTGCCAGCAGTTACGGGGGAGGGGGCTCTGGAAACACCATATATTTT. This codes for CASSYGGGGSGNTIYF.

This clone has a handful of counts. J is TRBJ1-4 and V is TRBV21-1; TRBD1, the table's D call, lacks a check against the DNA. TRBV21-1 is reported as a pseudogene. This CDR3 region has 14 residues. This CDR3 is CASSHRSTNEKLFF. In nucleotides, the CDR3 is TGTGCCAGCAGCCACAGGTCCACTAATGAAAAACTGTTTTTT.

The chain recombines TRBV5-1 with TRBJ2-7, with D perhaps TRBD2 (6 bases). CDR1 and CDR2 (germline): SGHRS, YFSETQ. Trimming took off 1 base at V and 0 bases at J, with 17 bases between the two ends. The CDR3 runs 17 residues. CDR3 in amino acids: CASSLTALGLNSYEQYF. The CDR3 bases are TGCGCCAGCAGCTTGACCGCTTTGGGACTTAACTCCTACGAGCAGTACTTC.

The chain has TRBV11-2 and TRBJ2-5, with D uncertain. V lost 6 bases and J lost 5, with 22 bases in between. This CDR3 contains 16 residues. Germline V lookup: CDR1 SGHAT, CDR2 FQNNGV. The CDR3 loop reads CASSPSLTPARETQYF. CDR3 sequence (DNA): TGTGCCAGCAGTCCCTCACTGACCCCCGCGCGGGAGACCCAGTACTTC. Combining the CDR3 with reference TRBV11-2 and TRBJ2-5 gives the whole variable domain EAGVAQSPRYKIIEKRQSVAFWCNPISGHATLYWYQQILGQGPKLLIQFQNNGVVDDSQLPKDRFSAERLKGVDSTLKIQPAKLEDSAVYLCASSPSLTPARETQYFGPGTRLLVL.

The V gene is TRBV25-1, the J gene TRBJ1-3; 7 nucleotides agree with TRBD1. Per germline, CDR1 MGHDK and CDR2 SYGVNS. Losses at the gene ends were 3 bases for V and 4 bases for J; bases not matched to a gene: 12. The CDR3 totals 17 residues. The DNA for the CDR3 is TGTGCCAGCAGTGACACCTCGGGGGACAGAGAAGGAAACACCATATATTTT. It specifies CASSDTSGDREGNTIYF.